This is a list of T cell receptor beta chains from one sample in a study of shared clonotypes between healthy human individuals. This table comes from immunoSEQ multiplex PCR, and its TCRdb copy is limited to in-frame clones, with some not included. The table records some 1,400,000 clones, roughly 96% of them present only once. Sequencing was done on a sample of naive CD4+ T cells sorted from blood. Receptors originate from a man under 40 in good health. CDR3s include the opening cysteine and the closing phenylalanine or tryptophan.

J gene	V gene	CDR3 protein
TRBJ2-1	TRBV5-4	CASSLTPSRGRYGNEQFF
TRBJ2-2	TRBV7-8	CASSLDAGELFF
TRBJ1-2	TRBV7-2	CASSLGQGSYGYTF
TRBJ2-1	TRBV7-3	CASSSQIGLAGESEQFF
TRBJ1-3	TRBV6-6	CAADGGPSGNTIYF
TRBJ1-1	TRBV5-4	CASSLKSPNTEAFF
TRBJ2-2	TRBV2	CASKGTGELFF
TRBJ1-5	TRBV30	CAWAGGQGQPQHF
TRBJ2-2	TRBV10-2	CASSEGLAGAMTGELFF
TRBJ1-2	TRBV6-5	CASSYTTGLYGYTF
TRBJ2-2	TRBV9	CASSVDPGTGELFF
TRBJ2-1	TRBV25-1	CASSSTRNEQFF
TRBJ1-2	TRBV11-2	CASSLVSPNYGYTF
TRBJ2-7	TRBV2	CASNNWASGTGQYF
TRBJ2-7	TRBV10-2	CASRLAGDYEQYF
TRBJ1-1	TRBV28	CASSRIGQLMNTEAFF
TRBJ1-2	TRBV7-9	CASSSWGNGYTF
TRBJ2-2	TRBV5-5	CASSLPDGELFF
TRBJ1-2	TRBV7-2	CASSLLVDRGVHGYTF
TRBJ2-1	TRBV15	CATSREYERGRNEQFF
TRBJ2-7	TRBV18	CASTGTSGNKGYEQYF
TRBJ2-1	TRBV28	CASSWGDRAYNEQFF
TRBJ2-1	TRBV29-1	CSVSGGQGTKGNEQFF
TRBJ2-1	TRBV5-4	CASSPMAGYNEQFF
TRBJ2-5	TRBV7-2	CASSLGDRGETQYF
TRBJ2-7	TRBV2	CASSELKGGPYEQYF
TRBJ1-1	TRBV29-1	CSVEDPRGGDRSNTEAFF
TRBJ2-1	TRBV7-3	CASSPGLAGLPYNEQFF
TRBJ2-1	TRBV9	CASSPGQARYNEQFF
TRBJ1-3	TRBV2	CASSERLTSGNTIYF
TRBJ2-7	TRBV5-6	CASSLTAPYEQYF
TRBJ1-5	TRBV27	CASSLWRGSGNQPQHF
TRBJ2-7	TRBV5-1	CASRRIGVSYEQYF
TRBJ1-1	TRBV5-4	CASSVEPGNTEAFF
TRBJ2-1	TRBV27	CASSLIGTGDEQFF
TRBJ1-2	TRBV28	CASSAANYGYTF
TRBJ2-2	TRBV13	CASTATRGRINTGELFF
TRBJ2-3	TRBV10-3	CAISPGRRADTQYF
TRBJ2-7	TRBV4-2	CASSQAPQGTYEQYF
TRBJ1-1	TRBV4-1	CASSQYFEAFF
TRBJ2-7	TRBV6-5	CASSKRGYEQYF
TRBJ1-2	TRBV6-5	CASSFAGDTTYLGYTF
TRBJ2-7	TRBV5-1	CASSLITDRDRYF
TRBJ2-2	TRBV18	CASSPGQANTGELFF
TRBJ1-4	TRBV6-6	CASRFPGGSGEKLFF
TRBJ2-1	TRBV4-1	CASSQVGLAGGPLEQFF
TRBJ2-7	TRBV28	CASSLSGGRLYEQYF
TRBJ2-5	TRBV7-9	CASSLGTGLETQYF
TRBJ2-3	TRBV5-1	CASSSRTDTQYF
TRBJ2-3	TRBV7-9	CASSLGLRLAGDPDTQYF
TRBJ2-5	TRBV18	CASSPGQGGRYQETQYF
TRBJ2-2	TRBV5-1	CASSLVGGSGAVGELFF
TRBJ2-5	TRBV29-1	CSVFWNEGTQYF
TRBJ1-1	TRBV28	CASSITRTEAFF
TRBJ1-2	TRBV7-9	CASSFPGQYGYTF